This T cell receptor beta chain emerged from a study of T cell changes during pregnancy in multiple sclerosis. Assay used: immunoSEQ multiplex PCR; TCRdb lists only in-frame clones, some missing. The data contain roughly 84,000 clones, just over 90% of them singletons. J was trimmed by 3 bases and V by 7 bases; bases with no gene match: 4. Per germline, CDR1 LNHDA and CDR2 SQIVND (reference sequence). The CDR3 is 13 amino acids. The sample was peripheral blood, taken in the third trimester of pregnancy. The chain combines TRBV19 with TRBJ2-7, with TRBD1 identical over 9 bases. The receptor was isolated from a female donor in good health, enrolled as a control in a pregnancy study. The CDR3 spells CASTKDRGYEQYF. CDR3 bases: TGTGCCAGTACCAAGGACAGGGGCTACGAGCAGTACTTC.